This TCR beta chain was found in a study of cytomegalovirus exposure and HLA in healthy donors. Study-wide results and limits: Later analysis identified 15,000 to 20,000 TCR beta sequences associated with HLA alleles, using a false discovery rate threshold of 0.05. CMV serostatus was the sole immune exposure data available.

V was pared by 1 base and J by 0 bases, with 6 bases of the junction left unmatched. The germline gives CDR1 SNHLY, CDR2 FYNNEI. CDR3 length: 17 residues. Both 60 Vbeta primers and 13 Jbeta primers went into the PCR. The assay was immunoSEQ multiplex PCR, and TCRdb's table has in-frame clones only and misses some. The table has under 80,000 clones, 65% to 75% seen once; the top ten hold roughly 5%. Regarding this clone: Antigen: not known.

The sample consisted of PBMCs. This receptor was identified in a woman aged 30 to 39 in good health and CMV-seronegative. The V and J genes are TRBV2 and TRBJ2-5; the match to TRBD2 covers 9 bases. DNA of the CDR3: TGTGCCAGCAGTGAAGGCAGGAGCGGGAGGAACCAAGAGACCCAGTACTTC. Translation gives CASSEGRSGRNQETQYF.